This T cell receptor (beta chain) was captured by sequencing in a study of cytomegalovirus exposure and HLA in healthy donors. General observations from the study: Analysis performed later found under 20,000 TCR beta sequences associated with HLA alleles at 0.05 false discovery rate. TCR beta V segments were, for the most part, productive about 87% or about 30% of the time in an earlier analysis. It was reported that the classifier diagnosed cytomegalovirus status with high specificity and sensitivity in both the original and validation cohorts.

Trimming removed 5 bases from V and 4 bases from J, with 16 bases in between. This CDR3 is 15 amino acids long. The germline V gene encodes CDR1 SGHVS and CDR2 FQNEAQ. As for this clone: The target antigen is unknown.

Primers: 60 Vbeta forward and 13 Jbeta reverse. Sequencing was performed with immunoSEQ multiplex PCR; in TCRdb, only in-frame clones are kept and a portion is missing. This sample yields about 160,000 clones, of which about three quarters are seen a single time; around 3% belongs to the top ten. Donors counted as nominally healthy when sampled, yet unrecorded immune exposures were likely. The chain carries TRBV7-8 and TRBJ2-3; TRBD2 might be the D (6 bases). The sequence was collected from a woman aged 50 to 60 in good health and CMV-seropositive. Material for sequencing was PBMCs. This CDR3 is CASSVPRGFSDTQYF. CDR3 sequence (DNA): TGTGCCAGCAGCGTACCGCGGGGCTTTTCAGATACGCAGTATTTT.